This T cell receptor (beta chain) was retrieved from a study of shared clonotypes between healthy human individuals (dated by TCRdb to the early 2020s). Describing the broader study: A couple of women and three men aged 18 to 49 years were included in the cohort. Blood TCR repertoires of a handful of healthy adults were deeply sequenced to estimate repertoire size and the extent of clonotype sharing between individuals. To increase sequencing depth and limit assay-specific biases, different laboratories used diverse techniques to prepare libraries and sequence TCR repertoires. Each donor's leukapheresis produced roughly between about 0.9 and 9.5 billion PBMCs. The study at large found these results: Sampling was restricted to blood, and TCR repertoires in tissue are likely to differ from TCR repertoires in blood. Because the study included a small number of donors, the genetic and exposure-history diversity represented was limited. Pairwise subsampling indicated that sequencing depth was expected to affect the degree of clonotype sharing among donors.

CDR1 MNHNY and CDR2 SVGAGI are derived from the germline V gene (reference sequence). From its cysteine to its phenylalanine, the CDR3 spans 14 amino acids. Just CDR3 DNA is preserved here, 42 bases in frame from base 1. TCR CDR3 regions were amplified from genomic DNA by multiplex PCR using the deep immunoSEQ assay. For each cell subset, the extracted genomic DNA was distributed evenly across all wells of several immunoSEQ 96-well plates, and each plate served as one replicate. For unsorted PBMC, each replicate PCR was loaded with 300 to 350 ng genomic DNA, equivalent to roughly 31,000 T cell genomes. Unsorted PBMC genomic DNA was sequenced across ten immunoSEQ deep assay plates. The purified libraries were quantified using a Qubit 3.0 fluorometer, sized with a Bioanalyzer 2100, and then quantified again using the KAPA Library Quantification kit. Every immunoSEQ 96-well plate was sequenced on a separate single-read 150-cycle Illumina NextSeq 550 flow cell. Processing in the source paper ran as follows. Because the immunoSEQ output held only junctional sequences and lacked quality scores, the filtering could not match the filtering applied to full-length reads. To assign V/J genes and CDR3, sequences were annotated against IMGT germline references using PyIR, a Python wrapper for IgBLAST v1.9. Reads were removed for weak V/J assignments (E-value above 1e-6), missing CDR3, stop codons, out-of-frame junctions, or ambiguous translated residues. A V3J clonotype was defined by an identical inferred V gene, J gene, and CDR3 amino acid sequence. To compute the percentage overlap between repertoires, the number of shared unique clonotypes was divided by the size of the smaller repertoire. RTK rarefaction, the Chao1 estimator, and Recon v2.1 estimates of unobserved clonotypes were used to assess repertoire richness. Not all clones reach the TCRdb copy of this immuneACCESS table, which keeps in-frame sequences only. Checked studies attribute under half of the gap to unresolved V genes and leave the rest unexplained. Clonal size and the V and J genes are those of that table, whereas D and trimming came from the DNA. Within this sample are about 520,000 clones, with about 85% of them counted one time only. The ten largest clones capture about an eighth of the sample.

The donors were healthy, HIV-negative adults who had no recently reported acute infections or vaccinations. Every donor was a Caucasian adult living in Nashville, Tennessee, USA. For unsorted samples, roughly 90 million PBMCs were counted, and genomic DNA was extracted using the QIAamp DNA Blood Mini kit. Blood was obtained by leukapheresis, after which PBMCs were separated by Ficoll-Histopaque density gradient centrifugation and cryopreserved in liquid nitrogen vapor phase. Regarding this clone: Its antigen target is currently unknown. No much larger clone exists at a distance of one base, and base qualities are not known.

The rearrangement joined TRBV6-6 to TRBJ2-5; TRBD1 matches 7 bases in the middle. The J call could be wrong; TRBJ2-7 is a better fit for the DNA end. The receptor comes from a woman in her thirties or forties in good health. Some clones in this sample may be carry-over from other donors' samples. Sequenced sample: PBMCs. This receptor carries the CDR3 CASLPRTGAYEQYF. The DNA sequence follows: TGTGCCAGCCTACCGAGGACAGGAGCCTACGAGCAGTACTTC.